Listed here are 11 T cell receptor beta chains from one sample, sequenced in a study of cytomegalovirus exposure and HLA in healthy donors. The PCR made use of 60 Vbeta and 13 Jbeta primers. The protocol was immunoSEQ multiplex PCR, while the TCRdb copy is restricted to in-frame clones and leaves out a portion. The table has approximately 69,000 clones, around four fifths seen once. The source material was PBMCs. The origin of the receptors is a young woman in good health and CMV-seropositive.

The chain employs TRBV7-2 and TRBJ2-7; D is unresolved. Germline values: CDR1 SGHTA, CDR2 FQGNSA. The CDR3 contains 13 residues. Trimming took 5 bases from V and 5 from J, leaving 13 bases between them. CDR3: CASSPTRGNEQYF. As DNA, the CDR3 is TGTGCCAGCAGCCCGACGCGAGGCAACGAGCAGTACTTC.

This sequence joins TRBV16 and TRBJ2-1; perhaps TRBD2 as D (5 bases). V gave up 2 bases and J gave up 5 bases, with 7 bases separating them. CDR3 length: 13 amino acids. Germline CDR1 reads KGHSY; CDR2 reads FQNENV. The CDR3 DNA reads as TGTGCCAGCAGCCAAACGGGGAACAATGAGCAGTTCTTC. This gives the protein CASSQTGNNEQFF.

The chain recombines TRBV7-3 with TRBJ1-2; TRBD1 agrees at 7 bases. CDR3 length equals 13 residues. J gave up 2 bases and V 4 bases, and 1 base lay outside the gene matches. The germline CDR1 and CDR2 sequences are SGHTA and FQGTGA. CDR3 in DNA: TGTGCCAGCAGCTCGACAGGGAACTATGGCTACACCTTC. It yields the protein CASSSTGNYGYTF.

V gene TRBV29-1 combines with J gene TRBJ2-5, with 7 bases fitting TRBD2. J was trimmed by 4 bases and V by 2 bases; bases with no gene match: 10. The germline gives CDR1 SQVTM, CDR2 ANQGSEA. This CDR3 has 15 residues. The CDR3 coding sequence is TGCAGCGTTGAAAGTCCTAGCGGTGGAGCAGAGACCCAGTACTTC. It codes for CSVESPSGGAETQYF.

J is TRBJ1-5 and V is TRBV6-6; 10 bases fit TRBD1. Trimming at V came to 2 bases and at J to 7 bases, leaving 2 bases not matched to a gene. The germline V gene has CDR1 MNHNY and CDR2 SVGAGI (reference sequence). The CDR3 is 14 amino acids. Written as DNA, the CDR3 is TGTGCCAGCAGTTACGGACAGGGGGTACAGCCCCAGCATTTT. This codes for CASSYGQGVQPQHF.

This clone showed up just once. The chain is built from TRBV9 and TRBJ2-1; 7 bases match TRBD1. This CDR3 region has 13 residues. With V trimmed by 4 bases and J by 9 bases, 7 bases remained unmatched. Germline loops: CDR1 SGDLS, CDR2 YYNGEE. CDR3 nucleotide sequence: TGTGCCAGCAGCTCCTACCCAGGGGGTGAGCAGTTCTTC. It specifies CASSSYPGGEQFF.

The rearrangement links TRBV6-6 to TRBJ2-7, with 9 bases fitting TRBD1. Germline trimming cut 6 bases from V and 4 bases from J; bases unmatched to any gene: 7. The germline V gene encodes CDR1 MNHNY and CDR2 SVGAGI (reference sequence). CDR3 length equals 14 residues. The CDR3 here is CASRQQGAGYEQYF. Here the CDR3 DNA reads TGTGCCAGCAGACAACAGGGGGCGGGGTACGAGCAGTACTTC.

This clone appeared a few times. The chain carries TRBV29-1 and TRBJ1-2; 8 positions match TRBD1. The CDR3 covers 11 residues. V trimming: 7 bases; J trimming: 8 bases; junction bases outside the gene matches: 6. Germline loops: CDR1 SQVTM, CDR2 ANQGSEA. CDR3 in amino acids: CSGTWTGGYTF. For the CDR3, the DNA is TGCAGCGGAACTTGGACAGGGGGCTACACCTTC.

J is TRBJ1-2 and V is TRBV21-1; the table's D call TRBD1 went unverified against the DNA. TRBV21-1 is labeled a pseudogene. The CDR3 totals 15 residues. The CDR3 nucleotides read TGTGCCAGCAGCAAAGTTTGGGACAGGGTCTTTGGCTACACCTTC. It is translated as CASSKVWDRVFGYTF.

The chain is built from TRBV10-3 and TRBJ1-1, with no clear D. Germline lookup yields CDR1 ENHRY and CDR2 SYGVKD. The V end lost 5 bases, the J end lost 4 bases, and 11 bases lay between the germline ends. This CDR3 has 13 amino acids. The CDR3 nucleotides are TGTGCCATCAGTCAGATTTCAGGCACTGAAGCTTTCTTT. It is translated as CAISQISGTEAFF.

This clone was found once. The chain has TRBV6-5 and TRBJ2-4; D may be TRBD2 (6 bases). Germline V gene lookup returns CDR1 MNHEY and CDR2 SVGAGI. The CDR3 is 15 amino acids. The V gene lost 2 bases and the J gene lost 5 bases, with 13 bases spanning the gap. The CDR3 spells CASSYAGGMENIQYF. CDR3 DNA sequence: TGTGCCAGCAGTTACGCCGGGGGTATGGAAAACATTCAGTACTTC.